The clone carrying this T cell receptor beta chain was counted between two and nine times. Its antigen is not identified. This sample was included in a study of identical twins. Overall study results and limits: Abundant beta clonotypes from cord blood had fewer insertions, unlike memory repertoires, which showed none.

TCRdb itself ran the 5' RACE reads through MiXCR, one entry per CDR3 protein. The sample comprises some 600,000 distinct CDR3 sequences, just over 7% of which are singletons, and approximately 1.5% rests with the top ten. CDR1 and CDR2 from the germline V gene are SNHLY and FYNNEI. Trimming removed 6 bases from V and 0 bases from J, with 18 bases in between. The CDR3 spans 17 residues. This sample also appeared in a second study, on yellow fever vaccine responses in identical twins.

Sequencing used PBMCs. The receptor's source is a woman between 18 and 29 years old in good health. The chain links TRBV2 to TRBJ2-1; D possibly corresponds to TRBD1 (6 bases). The chain's CDR3 is CASRGPDSRLSYNEQFF. The CDR3 DNA follows: TGTGCCAGCAGGGGGCCGGACAGTCGCCTCTCCTACAATGAGCAGTTCTTC.